These 26 T cell receptor beta chains were sequenced from one sample in a study of blood T cell repertoires in COVID-19. Some clones are missing from TCRdb's copy, which holds only in-frame ones; the method was immunoSEQ multiplex PCR. The repertoire holds hundreds of thousands of clones, with about nine tenths as singletons. The sequenced material came from PBMCs or T cells enriched from blood (not recorded which). The receptors were sampled from a man aged 30 to 39 who had recovered from COVID-19.

This sequence joins TRBV11-1 and TRBJ2-2; a possible D gene is TRBD1 (6 bases). CDR3 length: 14 residues. V was trimmed by 4 bases and J by 5 bases, leaving 11 bases between them. Germline CDR1 reads SGHAT; CDR2 reads FQDESV (reference sequence). In DNA, the CDR3 is TGTGCCAGCAGCTCGGACAGATATACCGGGGAGCTGTTTTTT. It yields the protein CASSSDRYTGELFF. The full variable domain, completed using reference TRBV11-1 and TRBJ2-2, is EAEVAQSPRYKITEKSQAVAFWCDPISGHATLYWYRQILGQGPELLVQFQDESVVDDSQLPKDRFSAERLKGVDSTLKIQPAELGDSAMYLCASSSDRYTGELFFGEGSRLTVL.

This chain links TRBV11-2 with TRBJ2-6; 9 bases match TRBD1. Trimming at V came to 3 bases and at J to 3 bases, leaving 3 bases not matched to a gene. Looked up from germline, CDR1 is SGHAT and CDR2 is FQNNGV. The CDR3 covers 16 residues. CDR3 amino acids: CASSLGQGGGANVLTF. The CDR3 nucleotides read TGTGCCAGCAGCTTGGGACAGGGAGGTGGGGCCAACGTCCTGACTTTC.

This chain joins TRBV11-2 and TRBJ2-4; 9 nucleotides match TRBD1. Germline CDR1 SGHAT, CDR2 FQNNGV. Losses at the gene ends were 0 bases for V and 10 bases for J; bases not matched to a gene: 1. The CDR3 has 13 amino acids. The chain's CDR3 is CASSLDGQGIQYF. The CDR3 DNA reads TGTGCCAGCAGCTTAGACGGACAGGGGATTCAGTACTTC. Together with reference TRBV11-2 and TRBJ2-4, the CDR3 gives the full variable domain: EAGVAQSPRYKIIEKRQSVAFWCNPISGHATLYWYQQILGQGPKLLIQFQNNGVVDDSQLPKDRFSAERLKGVDSTLKIQPAKLEDSAVYLCASSLDGQGIQYFGAGTRLSVL.

This sequence joins TRBV9 and TRBJ1-1; D is uncertain. V shed 0 bases and J shed 5 bases, with 11 bases lying between them. CDR1 SGDLS and CDR2 YYNGEE come from the germline V gene. The CDR3 loop spans 14 amino acids. The CDR3 protein is CASSVDLTETEAFF. CDR3 nucleotides: TGTGCCAGCAGCGTAGATTTAACAGAAACTGAAGCTTTCTTT.

The V and J genes are TRBV19 and TRBJ2-7; D might be TRBD1 (6 bases). Deletions cut 1 base from V and 4 bases from J, with 17 bases between. The CDR3 runs to 16 residues. Germline V gene lookup returns CDR1 LNHDA and CDR2 SQIVND (reference sequence). The DNA for the CDR3 is TGTGCCAGTAGTATAGGGCTGGCTACAGGGCTGTACGAGCAGTACTTC. Translated, it gives CASSIGLATGLYEQYF. Supplemented by reference TRBV19 and TRBJ2-7, the full variable domain reads DGGITQSPKYLFRKEGQNVTLSCEQNLNHDAMYWYRQDPGQGLRLIYYSQIVNDFQKGDIAEGYSVSREKKESFPLTVTSAQKNPTAFYLCASSIGLATGLYEQYFGPGTRLTVT.

The chain carries TRBV7-2 and TRBJ1-5; 7 bases are a match to TRBD1. The trim removed 1 base at V and 3 bases at J, leaving 3 bases unmatched. The CDR3 is made up of 15 amino acids. Germline CDR1 SGHTA, CDR2 FQGNSA. CDR3 protein: CASSLEGTVNQPQHF. The DNA of the CDR3 is TGTGCCAGCAGCTTAGAGGGGACAGTCAATCAGCCCCAGCATTTT. The variable domain in full, completed from reference TRBV7-2 and TRBJ1-5, reads GAGVSQSPSNKVTEKGKDVELRCDPISGHTALYWYRQSLGQGLEFLIYFQGNSAPDKSGLPSDRFSAERTGGSVSTLTIQRTQQEDSAVYLCASSLEGTVNQPQHFGDGTRLSIL.

The V call is TRBV19, the J call TRBJ1-5; 9 bases fit TRBD1. After removal of 5 bases from V and 3 bases from J, the junction contained 8 bases not matched to a gene. In germline, CDR1 is LNHDA, CDR2 SQIVND (reference sequence). The CDR3 contains 16 residues. CDR3 DNA: TGTGCCAGTAGTCCCACCCGGGACAGGGTCAATCAGCCCCAGCATTTT. Translating it yields CASSPTRDRVNQPQHF.

Concerning this clone: The germline gene is not matched at one end of the junction; a read error may be the cause. This chain links TRBV9 with TRBJ1-5; TRBD1 might be the D (6 bases). CDR3 length: 14 amino acids. The V gene's germline CDR1 is SGDLS and CDR2 YYNGEE. As DNA, the CDR3 is TGTGCCCGCAGCGTAGGGGGAGGGGGACAGCCCCAGCATTTT. Translated: CARSVGGGGQPQHF. Full variable domain (outside the CDR3, taken from reference TRBV9 and TRBJ1-5): DSGVTQTPKHLITATGQRVTLRCSPRSGDLSVYWYQQSLDQGLQFLIQYYNGEERAKGNILERFSAQQFPDLHSELNLSSLELGDSALYFCARSVGGGGQPQHFGDGTRLSIL.

The V and J genes are TRBV6-5 and TRBJ1-2, with 7 bases matching TRBD1. The CDR3 loop spans 13 amino acids. Germline V gene data show CDR1 as MNHEY and CDR2 as SVGAGI. After removal of 6 bases from V and 5 bases from J, the junction contained 6 bases not matched to a gene. The CDR3 is CASRQGQLYGYTF. The CDR3, as DNA: TGTGCCAGCAGACAGGGACAGTTATATGGCTACACCTTC.

This chain uses TRBV7-8 with TRBJ2-7; 8 positions agree with TRBD1. Germline-derived CDR1 and CDR2 are SGHVS and FQNEAQ. V dropped 3 bases and J dropped 0; count of bases not matched to a gene: 4. The CDR3 covers 15 residues. CDR3 amino acids: CASSFPGTGSYEQYF. Here the CDR3 DNA reads TGTGCCAGCAGCTTTCCCGGGACAGGCTCCTACGAGCAGTACTTC.

The chain's CDR3 is CASSLTSGGPPYEQYF. For the CDR3, the DNA is TGTGCCAGCAGCTTAACTAGCGGGGGACCCCCCTACGAGCAGTACTTC. The chain uses TRBV7-2 and TRBJ2-7; 11 bases match TRBD2. Germline values: CDR1 SGHTA, CDR2 FQGNSA. This CDR3 spans 16 amino acids. The V and J ends lost 2 bases and 2 bases, in that order; junction bases with no gene match: 5. Based on the CDR3 plus reference TRBV7-2 and TRBJ2-7, the full variable domain is GAGVSQSPSNKVTEKGKDVELRCDPISGHTALYWYRQSLGQGLEFLIYFQGNSAPDKSGLPSDRFSAERTGGSVSTLTIQRTQQEDSAVYLCASSLTSGGPPYEQYFGPGTRLTVT.

The V call is TRBV4-1, the J call TRBJ1-1; weak D call: TRBD1 (6 bases). From germline, CDR1 is MGHRA and CDR2 YSYEKL. This CDR3 is 15 amino acids long. V was cut by 3 bases and J by 1 base, with 12 bases left in between. The CDR3 sequence is CASSHMTGPNTEAFF. CDR3 coding DNA: TGCGCCAGCAGCCATATGACAGGACCGAACACTGAAGCTTTCTTT.

V usage is TRBV4-1 and J usage is TRBJ2-7; 7 bases are a match to TRBD2. The V segment lost 1 base and the J segment 2 bases; nucleotides outside the gene matches: 5. Germline CDR1 reads MGHRA; CDR2 reads YSYEKL. The CDR3 is 15 amino acids. The CDR3 nucleotides are TGCGCCAGCAGCCAAGTTAGGGGAGGGACCTACGAGCAGTACTTC. Encoded protein: CASSQVRGGTYEQYF.

This rearrangement joins TRBV18 to TRBJ1-2; D might be TRBD1 (5 bases). Germline CDR1 reads KGHSH; CDR2 reads LQKENI. Between the trimmed V and J ends, which lost 0 bases and 4 bases, there was a span of 9 bases. The CDR3 loop spans 14 amino acids. The CDR3 reads CASSPPVRAYGYTF. The DNA of the CDR3 is TGTGCCAGCTCACCACCGGTCAGGGCCTATGGCTACACCTTC.

The chain is built from TRBV18 and TRBJ2-7; 9 nucleotides match TRBD2. CDR1 KGHSH and CDR2 LQKENI come from the germline V gene. V trimming: 3 bases; J trimming: 0 bases; junction bases outside the gene matches: 3. The length of the CDR3 is 15 residues. The CDR3: CASSPSTSGSYEQYF. CDR3 nucleotide sequence: TGTGCCAGCTCACCTTCGACTAGCGGCTCCTACGAGCAGTACTTC.

The chain links TRBV5-8 to TRBJ1-6; the D is unclear. Per the germline V gene, CDR1 is SGHTS and CDR2 is YDEGEE. Trimming stripped 1 base from V and 11 bases from J, with 13 bases between. The CDR3 sequence is 14 residues long. CDR3 sequence reads: CASSLLRVVPPLHF. The CDR3 DNA follows: TGTGCCAGCAGCTTGCTTCGGGTGGTGCCACCCCTCCACTTT.

The genes are TRBV13 and TRBJ1-3; unclear D gene. Germline values: CDR1 PRHDT, CDR2 FYEKMQ (reference sequence). With 5 bases removed from V and 3 bases from J, the gap between germline ends came to 11 bases. This CDR3 comprises 14 residues. DNA for the CDR3: TGTGCCAGCAGCCGCCCCTCAGTTGGAAACACCATATATTTT. This codes for CASSRPSVGNTIYF. Filled out from reference TRBV13 and TRBJ1-3, the complete variable domain reads AAGVIQSPRHLIKEKRETATLKCYPIPRHDTVYWYQQGPGQDPQFLISFYEKMQSDKGSIPDRFSAQQFSDYHSELNMSSLELGDSALYFCASSRPSVGNTIYFGEGSWLTVV.

This rearrangement joins TRBV11-2 to TRBJ1-4; 8 nucleotides agree with TRBD1. V shed 4 bases, J shed 0 bases, and the junction held 1 base outside the gene matches. The CDR3 sequence is 15 residues long. Germline lookup yields CDR1 SGHAT and CDR2 FQNNGV. Here the CDR3 reads CASSSTGATNEKLFF. The DNA of the CDR3 is TGTGCCAGCAGCTCGACAGGGGCAACTAATGAAAAACTGTTTTTT.

This clone has more than one count but fewer than ten. V is TRBV6-2 or TRBV6-3 and J is TRBJ1-6; 12 bases agree with TRBD1. From germline, CDR1 is MNHEY and CDR2 SVGEGT. With V trimmed by 7 bases and J by 5 bases, 6 bases remained unmatched. The CDR3 runs 16 residues. CDR3 sequence (DNA): TGTGCCAGCAACCCGGGACAGGGGGCGAATAATTCACCCCTCCACTTT. Protein sequence: CASNPGQGANNSPLHF.

This chain connects TRBV24-1 to TRBJ1-2; TRBD1 aligns across 7 bases. The CDR3 has 15 residues. CDR1 is KGHDR, CDR2 SFDVKD, per germline. The J segment lost 1 base and the V segment lost 2 bases, leaving 3 bases of the junction unmatched. CDR3 protein: CATSDSGGHNYGYTF. In nucleotides, the CDR3 is TGTGCCACCAGTGATTCAGGGGGTCATAACTATGGCTACACCTTC.

The chain employs TRBV28 and TRBJ2-1; possibly TRBD1 for D (5 bases). The germline V gene has CDR1 MDHEN and CDR2 SYDVKM. Trimming took off 3 bases at V and 5 bases at J, with 11 bases between the two ends. This CDR3 has 14 amino acids. CDR3 residues: CASSFLLQDNEQFF. CDR3 DNA sequence: TGTGCCAGCAGTTTTTTGCTACAGGACAATGAGCAGTTCTTC.

This chain links TRBV6-5 with TRBJ2-7; TRBD1 aligns across 7 bases. After removal of 6 bases from V and 3 bases from J, the junction contained 11 bases not matched to a gene. From germline, CDR1 is MNHEY and CDR2 SVGAGI. This CDR3 has 15 amino acids. Written as DNA, the CDR3 is TGTGCCAGCAGACCTACTAGGGACAGAGGCTACGAGCAGTACTTC. Translating it yields CASRPTRDRGYEQYF.

The table lists this clone with a few counts. The chain combines TRBV6-5 with TRBJ2-2; D remains ambiguous. The CDR3 loop spans 14 amino acids. Per the germline V gene, CDR1 is MNHEY and CDR2 is SVGAGI. Trimming left V 0 bases short and J 5 bases short, with 7 bases between. CDR3 sequence reads: CASSYSADTGELFF. The CDR3, as DNA: TGTGCCAGCAGTTACTCGGCAGATACCGGGGAGCTGTTTTTT.

This chain uses TRBV12-3 or TRBV12-4 with TRBJ2-7; TRBD1 is a possible D gene (5 bases). The CDR3 contains 13 residues. The germline V and J ends were trimmed by 3 bases and 2 bases, with 8 bases remaining between them. The chain's CDR3 is CASSFDRTYEQYF. The DNA of the CDR3 is TGTGCCAGCAGTTTCGACAGAACCTACGAGCAGTACTTC.

V usage is TRBV5-8 and J usage is TRBJ1-4; D is ambiguous. Trimming pared 4 bases from V and 8 bases from J, leaving 15 bases between. The CDR3 is 14 amino acids. Germline lookup yields CDR1 SGHTS and CDR2 YDEGEE. CDR3 in amino acids: CASSPRSVEEKLFF. The CDR3 DNA reads TGTGCCAGCAGCCCCAGGTCCGTAGAGGAAAAACTGTTTTTT. Variable domain in full (rest from reference TRBV5-8 and TRBJ1-4): EAGVTQSPTHLIKTRGQQATLRCSPISGHTSVYWYQQALGLGLQFLLWYDEGEERNRGNFPPRFSGRQFPNYSSELNVNALELEDSALYLCASSPRSVEEKLFFGSGTQLSVL.

The chain carries TRBV6-1 and TRBJ2-7; the D gene is possibly TRBD2 (5 bases). CDR1 is MNHNS, CDR2 SASEGT, per germline. The CDR3 is 14 residues long. V lost 2 bases and J lost 4, with 12 bases in between. The chain's CDR3 is CASSEQLVGYEQYF. DNA for the CDR3: TGTGCCAGCAGTGAACAACTAGTGGGTTACGAGCAGTACTTC.